This TCR beta chain appears in the sequencing data of a study of post-analysis software for immune sequencing data. Whole-study context: Several disease courses (relapsing-remitting, secondary progressive and progressive-relapsing) of multiple sclerosis were included.

Points from the study as a whole: A significant reduction in normalized Chao1 diversity was observed in multiple sclerosis patients versus controls. Comparison of patients with controls showed five TRBV segments more frequent in patients, TRBV5-6, TRBV5-1 and TRBV20-1 among them.

As for this clonotype: Its antigen is unidentified.

Carried by the TCR beta cDNA libraries were unique molecular identifiers. TCRdb recomputed calls from the PCR reads with MiXCR, one row per CDR3 protein. Among over 150,000 distinct CDR3 sequences listed, approximately 35% were seen once. Between the trimmed V and J ends, which lost 7 bases and 4 bases, there was a span of 11 bases. CDR1 is SQVTM, CDR2 ANQGSEA, per germline. CDR3 length equals 12 residues. The origin of this receptor is a girl aged 10-17 years with multiple sclerosis. The sample in question was blood, obtained after autologous hematopoietic stem cell transplantation. The gene calls are TRBV29-1 and TRBJ2-1, with D tentatively TRBD1 (6 bases). The CDR3 loop is CSAQGTYNEQFF. CDR3 coding DNA: TGCAGCGCCCAAGGGACATACAATGAGCAGTTCTTC.